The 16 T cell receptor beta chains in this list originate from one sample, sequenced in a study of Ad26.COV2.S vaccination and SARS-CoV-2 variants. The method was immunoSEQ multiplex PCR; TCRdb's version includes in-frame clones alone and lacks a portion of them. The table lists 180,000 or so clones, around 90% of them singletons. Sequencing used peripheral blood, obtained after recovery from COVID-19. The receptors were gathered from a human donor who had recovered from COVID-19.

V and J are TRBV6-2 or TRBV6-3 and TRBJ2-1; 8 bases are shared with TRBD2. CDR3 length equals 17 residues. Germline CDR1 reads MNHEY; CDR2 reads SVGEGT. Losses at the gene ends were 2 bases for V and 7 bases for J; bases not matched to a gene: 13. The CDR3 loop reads CASSYAIGAGGENEQFF. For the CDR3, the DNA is TGTGCCAGCAGTTACGCTATCGGTGCGGGGGGTGAAAATGAGCAGTTCTTC.

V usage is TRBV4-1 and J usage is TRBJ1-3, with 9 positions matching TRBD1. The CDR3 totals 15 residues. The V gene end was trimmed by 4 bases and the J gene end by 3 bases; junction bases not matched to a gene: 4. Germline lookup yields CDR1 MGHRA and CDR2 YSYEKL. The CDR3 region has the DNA TGCGCCAGCAGCCGCCGGACAGGGGATGGAAACACCATATATTTT. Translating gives CASSRRTGDGNTIYF.

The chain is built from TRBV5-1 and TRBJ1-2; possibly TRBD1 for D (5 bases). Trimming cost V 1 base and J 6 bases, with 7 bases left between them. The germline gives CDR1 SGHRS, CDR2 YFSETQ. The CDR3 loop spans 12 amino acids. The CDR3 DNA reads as TGCGCCAGCAGCTTGTCAGGGAATGGCTACACCTTC. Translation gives CASSLSGNGYTF.

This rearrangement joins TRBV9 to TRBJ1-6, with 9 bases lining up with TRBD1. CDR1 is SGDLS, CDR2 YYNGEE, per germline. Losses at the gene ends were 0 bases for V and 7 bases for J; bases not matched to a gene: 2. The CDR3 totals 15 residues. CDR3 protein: CASSVEGQGNSPLHF. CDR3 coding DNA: TGTGCCAGCAGCGTAGAGGGACAGGGAAATTCACCCCTCCACTTT.

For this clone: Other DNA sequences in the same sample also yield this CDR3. CDR3 in DNA: TGTGCCACCAGCAGAGATCGATCCTACGAGCAGTACTTC. Residues: CATSRDRSYEQYF. The chain links TRBV15 to TRBJ2-7; no definite D call. V dropped 0 bases and J dropped 1 base, with 4 bases sitting between them. Germline CDR1 reads LNHNV; CDR2 reads YYDKDF (reference sequence). This CDR3 is 13 amino acids long. The variable domain in full, with the rest retrieved from reference TRBV15 and TRBJ2-7, is DAMVIQNPRYQVTQFGKPVTLSCSQTLNHNVMYWYQQKSSQAPKLLFHYYDKDFNNEADTPDNFQSRRPNTSFCFLDIRSPGLGDTAMYLCATSRDRSYEQYFGPGTRLTVT.

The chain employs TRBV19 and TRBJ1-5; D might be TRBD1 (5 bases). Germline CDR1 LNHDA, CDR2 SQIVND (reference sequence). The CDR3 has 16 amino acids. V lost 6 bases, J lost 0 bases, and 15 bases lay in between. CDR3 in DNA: TGTGCCAGTAGGCATCGCCAGGGAGCTAGCAATCAGCCCCAGCATTTT. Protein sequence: CASRHRQGASNQPQHF.

DNA for the CDR3: TGTGCCAGTAGTATTCTCAGGGGAGATACGCAGTATTTT. Translating it yields CASSILRGDTQYF. V and J are TRBV19 and TRBJ2-3; a weak D match, TRBD1 (6 bases). V was cut by 3 bases and J by 5 bases, with 9 bases left in between. This CDR3 has 13 amino acids. Germline assignment: CDR1 LNHDA and CDR2 SQIVND (reference sequence).

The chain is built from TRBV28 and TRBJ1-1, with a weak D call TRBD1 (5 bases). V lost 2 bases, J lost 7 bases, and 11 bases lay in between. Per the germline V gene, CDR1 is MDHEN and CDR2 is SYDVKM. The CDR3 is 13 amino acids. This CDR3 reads CASSLAGLGEAFF. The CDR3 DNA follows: TGTGCCAGCAGTTTAGCAGGGCTAGGTGAAGCTTTCTTT. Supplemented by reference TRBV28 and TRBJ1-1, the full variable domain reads DVKVTQSSRYLVKRTGEKVFLECVQDMDHENMFWYRQDPGLGLRLIYFSYDVKMKEKGDIPEGYSVSREKKERFSLILESASTNQTSMYLCASSLAGLGEAFFGQGTRLTVV.

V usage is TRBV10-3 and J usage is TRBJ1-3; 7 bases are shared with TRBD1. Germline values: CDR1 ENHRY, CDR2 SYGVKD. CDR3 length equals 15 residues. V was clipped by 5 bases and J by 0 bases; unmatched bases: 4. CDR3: CAISRGQDSGNTIYF. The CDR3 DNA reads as TGTGCCATCAGTCGCGGACAGGACTCTGGAAACACCATATATTTT.

The CDR3 DNA is TGTGCCAGCAGTGATTTGGATGAGCAGTTCTTC. Protein: CASSDLDEQFF. The chain uses TRBV2 and TRBJ2-1; D is uncertain. This CDR3 contains 11 residues. The V and J ends lost 3 bases and 8 bases respectively, with 5 bases between them. In germline, CDR1 is SNHLY, CDR2 FYNNEI.

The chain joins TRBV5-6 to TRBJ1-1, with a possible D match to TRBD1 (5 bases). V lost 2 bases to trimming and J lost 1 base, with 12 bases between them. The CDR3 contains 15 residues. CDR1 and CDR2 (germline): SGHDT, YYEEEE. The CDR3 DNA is TGTGCCAGCAGCTTTTCTGGGACGGCGAACACTGAAGCTTTCTTT. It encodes CASSFSGTANTEAFF.

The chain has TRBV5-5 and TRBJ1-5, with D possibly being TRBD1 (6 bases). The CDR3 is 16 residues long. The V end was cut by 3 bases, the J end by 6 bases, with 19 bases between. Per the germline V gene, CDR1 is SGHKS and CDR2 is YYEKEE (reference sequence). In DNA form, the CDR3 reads TGTGCCAGCAGCTCCCTAGACCAGGGGATAGGTCAGCCCCAGCATTTT. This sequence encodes CASSSLDQGIGQPQHF.

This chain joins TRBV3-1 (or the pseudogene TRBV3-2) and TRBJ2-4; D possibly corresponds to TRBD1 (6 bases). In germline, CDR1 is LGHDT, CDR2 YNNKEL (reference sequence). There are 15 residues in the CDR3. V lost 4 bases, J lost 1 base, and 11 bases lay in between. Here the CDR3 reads CASSPRTEAKNIQYF. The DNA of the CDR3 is TGTGCCAGCAGCCCTAGGACAGAGGCCAAAAACATTCAGTACTTC.

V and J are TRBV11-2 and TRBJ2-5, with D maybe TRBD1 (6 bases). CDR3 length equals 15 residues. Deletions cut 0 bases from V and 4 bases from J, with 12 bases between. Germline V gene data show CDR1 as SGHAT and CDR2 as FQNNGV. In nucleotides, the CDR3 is TGTGCCAGCAGCTTAGATGAGGGCAGGGGAGAGACCCAGTACTTC. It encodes CASSLDEGRGETQYF.

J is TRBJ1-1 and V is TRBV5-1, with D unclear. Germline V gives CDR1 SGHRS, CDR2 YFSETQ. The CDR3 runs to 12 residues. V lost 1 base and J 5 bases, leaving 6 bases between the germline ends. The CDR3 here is CASSLTGTEAFF. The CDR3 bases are TGCGCCAGCAGCTTGACCGGTACTGAAGCTTTCTTT.

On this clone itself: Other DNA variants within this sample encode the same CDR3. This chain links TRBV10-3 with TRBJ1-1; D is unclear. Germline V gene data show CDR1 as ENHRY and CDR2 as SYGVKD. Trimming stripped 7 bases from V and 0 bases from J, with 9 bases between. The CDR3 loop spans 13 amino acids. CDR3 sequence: CAITGSMNTEAFF. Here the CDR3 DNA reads TGTGCCATCACGGGCAGCATGAACACTGAAGCTTTCTTT.